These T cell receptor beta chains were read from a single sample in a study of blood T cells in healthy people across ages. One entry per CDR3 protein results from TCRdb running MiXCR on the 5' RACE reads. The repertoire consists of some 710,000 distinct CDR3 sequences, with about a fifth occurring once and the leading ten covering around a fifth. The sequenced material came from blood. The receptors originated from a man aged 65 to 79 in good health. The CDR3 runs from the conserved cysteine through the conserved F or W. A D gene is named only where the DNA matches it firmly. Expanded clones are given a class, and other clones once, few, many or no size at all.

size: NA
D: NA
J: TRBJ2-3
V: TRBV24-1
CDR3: CATSGFSDTQYF
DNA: TGTGCCACCAGTGGCTTTTCAGATACGCAGTATTTT

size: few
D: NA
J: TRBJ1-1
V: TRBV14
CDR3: CASSQVPRNEAFF
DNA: TGTGCCAGCAGCCAAGTACCGCGGAATGAAGCTTTCTTT

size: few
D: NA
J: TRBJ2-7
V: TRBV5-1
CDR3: CASSFRGDTSFIYEQYF
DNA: TGCGCCAGCAGCTTCCGCGGGGACACTTCATTCATCTACGAGCAGTACTTC

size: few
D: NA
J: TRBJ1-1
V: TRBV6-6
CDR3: CASSEVLMNTEAFF
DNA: TGTGCCAGCAGTGAGGTCCTTATGAACACTGAAGCTTTCTTT

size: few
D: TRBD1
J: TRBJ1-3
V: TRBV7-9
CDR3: CASSLTGLRGNTIYF
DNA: TGTGCCAGCAGCTTGACAGGGTTGCGAGGAAACACCATATATTTT

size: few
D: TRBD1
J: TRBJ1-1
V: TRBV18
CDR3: CASSPRTGFQTEAFF
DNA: TGTGCCAGCTCACCACGGACAGGGTTTCAAACTGAAGCTTTCTTT

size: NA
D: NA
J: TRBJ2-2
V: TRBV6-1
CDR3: CASSARSGPGELFF
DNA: TGTGCCAGCAGTGCCCGGTCGGGGCCCGGGGAGCTGTTTTTT

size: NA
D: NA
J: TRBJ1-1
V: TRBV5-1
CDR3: CASSTVTGNTEAFF
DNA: TGCGCCAGCAGCACGGTAACGGGGAACACTGAAGCTTTCTTT

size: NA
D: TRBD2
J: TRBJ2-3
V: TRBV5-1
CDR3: CASRTSGVDTQYF
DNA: TGCGCCAGCAGGACTAGCGGGGTAGATACGCAGTATTTT

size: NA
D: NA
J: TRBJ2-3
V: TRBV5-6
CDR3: CASSLIGATDTQYF
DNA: TGTGCCAGCAGCTTGATCGGGGCCACAGATACGCAGTATTTT

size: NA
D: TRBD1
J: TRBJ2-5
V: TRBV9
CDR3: CASSPYRGLETQYF
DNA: TGTGCCAGCAGCCCATACAGGGGGCTGGAGACCCAGTACTTC

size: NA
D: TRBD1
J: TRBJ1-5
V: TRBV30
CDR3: CAWSGTGGLQPQHF
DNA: TGTGCCTGGAGCGGGACAGGGGGCCTTCAGCCCCAGCATTTT

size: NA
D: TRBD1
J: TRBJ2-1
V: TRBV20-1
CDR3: CSARDSRTGYNEQFF
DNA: TGCAGTGCTAGAGATAGTCGGACAGGGTACAATGAGCAGTTCTTC

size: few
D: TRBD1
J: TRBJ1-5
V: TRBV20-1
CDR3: CSAMTGLGNQPQHF
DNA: TGCAGTGCCATGACAGGGCTTGGCAATCAGCCCCAGCATTTT

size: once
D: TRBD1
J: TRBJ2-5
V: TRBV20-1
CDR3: CSARDKDRGRETQYF
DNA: TGCAGTGCTAGAGATAAGGACAGGGGGCGAGAGACCCAGTACTTC

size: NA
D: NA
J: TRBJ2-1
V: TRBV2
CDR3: CASRPLGGEYNEQFF
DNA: TGTGCCAGCAGGCCATTGGGCGGAGAGTACAATGAACAGTTCTTC

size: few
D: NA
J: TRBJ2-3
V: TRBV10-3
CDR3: CAISVLDTQYF
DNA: TGTGCCATCAGTGTCCTAGATACGCAGTATTTT

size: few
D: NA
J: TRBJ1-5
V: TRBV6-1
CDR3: CASSTRGDQPQHF
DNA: TGTGCCAGCAGTACCAGGGGAGATCAGCCCCAGCATTTT

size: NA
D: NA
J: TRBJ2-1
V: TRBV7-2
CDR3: CASSLSPNYNEQFF
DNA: TGTGCCAGCAGCTTAAGCCCTAACTACAATGAGCAGTTCTTC

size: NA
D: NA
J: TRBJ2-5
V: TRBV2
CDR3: CASTKLGGTNQETQYF
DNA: TGTGCCAGCACCAAACTGGGGGGCACAAACCAAGAGACCCAGTACTTC

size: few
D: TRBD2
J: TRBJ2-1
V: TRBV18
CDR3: CASSVAGNNEQFF
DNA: TGTGCCAGCTCAGTAGCGGGTAACAATGAGCAGTTCTTC

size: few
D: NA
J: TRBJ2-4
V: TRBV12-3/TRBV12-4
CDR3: CASRTGRFKNIQYF
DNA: TGTGCCAGCAGGACGGGACGGTTCAAAAACATTCAGTACTTC

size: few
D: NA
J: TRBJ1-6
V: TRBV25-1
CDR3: CASSERVLGSSPLHF
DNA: TGTGCCAGCAGTGAGAGAGTTCTGGGATCTTCACCCCTCCACTTT

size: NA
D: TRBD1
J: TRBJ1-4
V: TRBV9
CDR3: CASSARQGEFEKLFF
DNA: TGTGCCAGCAGCGCCAGACAGGGGGAGTTTGAAAAACTGTTTTTT

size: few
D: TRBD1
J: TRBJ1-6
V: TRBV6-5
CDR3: CASTVDGTENSPLHF
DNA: TGTGCCAGCACTGTAGACGGGACAGAAAATTCACCCCTCCACTTT

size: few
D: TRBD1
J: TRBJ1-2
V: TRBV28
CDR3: CASSFAGTGGRNYGYTF
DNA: TGTGCCAGCAGTTTTGCAGGGACAGGGGGCCGTAACTATGGCTACACCTTC

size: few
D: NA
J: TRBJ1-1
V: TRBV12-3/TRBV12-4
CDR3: CASSRALNTEAFF
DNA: TGTGCCAGCAGCCGGGCCCTGAACACTGAAGCTTTCTTT

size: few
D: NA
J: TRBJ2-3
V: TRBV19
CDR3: CASGQTTGSQDTQYF
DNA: TGTGCCAGTGGACAGACGACTGGTTCACAGGATACGCAGTATTTT

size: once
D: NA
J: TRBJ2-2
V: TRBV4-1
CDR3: CASSQDGLATGELFF
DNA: TGCGCCAGCAGCCAAGATGGGCTAGCCACCGGGGAGCTGTTTTTT

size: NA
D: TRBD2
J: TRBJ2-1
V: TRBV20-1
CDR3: CSAWTSGGNEQFF
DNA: TGCAGTGCTTGGACTAGCGGGGGGAATGAGCAGTTCTTC

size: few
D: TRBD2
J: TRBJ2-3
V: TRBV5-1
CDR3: CASSPGGSGFRTDTQYF
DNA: TGCGCCAGCAGCCCCGGAGGTAGCGGGTTTCGCACAGATACGCAGTATTTT

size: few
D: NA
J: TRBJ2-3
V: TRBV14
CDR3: CASSQDTVRTDTQYF
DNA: TGTGCCAGCAGCCAGGACACTGTACGGACAGATACGCAGTATTTT

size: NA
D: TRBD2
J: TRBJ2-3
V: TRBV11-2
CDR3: CASSLQRGATDTQYF
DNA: TGTGCCAGCAGCTTGCAGCGGGGGGCCACAGATACGCAGTATTTT

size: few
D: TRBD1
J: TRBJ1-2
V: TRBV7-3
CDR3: CASSSTGGYGYTF
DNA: TGTGCCAGCAGCTCCACAGGGGGCTATGGCTACACCTTC

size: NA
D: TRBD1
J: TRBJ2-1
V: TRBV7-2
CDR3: CASSLGIGGQYNEQFF
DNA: TGTGCCAGCAGCTTAGGAATAGGGGGCCAGTACAATGAGCAGTTCTTC

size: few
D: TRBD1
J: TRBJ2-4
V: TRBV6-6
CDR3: CASSLQGQGPKNIQYF
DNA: TGTGCCAGCAGCCTTCAGGGACAGGGGCCCAAAAACATTCAGTACTTC

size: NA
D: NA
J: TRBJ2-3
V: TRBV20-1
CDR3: CSARDPNTDTQYF
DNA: TGCAGTGCTAGAGATCCGAACACAGATACGCAGTATTTT

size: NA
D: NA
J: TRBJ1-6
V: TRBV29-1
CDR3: CSVRGQFGSPLHF
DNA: TGCAGCGTTAGAGGGCAGTTCGGGTCACCCCTCCACTTT

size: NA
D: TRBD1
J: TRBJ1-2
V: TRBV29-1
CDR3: CSVDRGRTGAYYGYTF
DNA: TGCAGCGTTGATCGTGGTCGGACAGGGGCATACTATGGCTACACCTTC

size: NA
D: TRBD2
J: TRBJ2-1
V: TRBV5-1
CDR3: CASSLASGRVYNEQFF
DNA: TGCGCCAGCAGCTTGGCTAGCGGGAGAGTTTACAATGAGCAGTTCTTC

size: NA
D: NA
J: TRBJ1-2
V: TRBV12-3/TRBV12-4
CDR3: CASSLWATWTHYGRTYGYTF
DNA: TGTGCCAGCAGTTTATGGGCGACCTGGACCCATTACGGTCGAACCTATGGCTACACCTTC

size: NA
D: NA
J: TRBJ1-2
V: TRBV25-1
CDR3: CASSSTVGYGYTF
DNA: TGTGCCAGCAGTTCGACAGTAGGGTATGGCTACACCTTC

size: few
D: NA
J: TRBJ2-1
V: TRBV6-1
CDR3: CASREGGYNEQFF
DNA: TGTGCCAGCAGGGAGGGGGGCTACAATGAGCAGTTCTTC

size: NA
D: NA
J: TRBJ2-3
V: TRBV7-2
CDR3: CASSIRGQSTDTQYF
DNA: TGTGCCAGCAGCATTCGGGGGCAGAGCACAGATACGCAGTATTTT

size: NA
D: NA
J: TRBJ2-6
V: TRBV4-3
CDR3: CASSQELTAGANVLTF
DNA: TGCGCCAGCAGCCAAGAGTTAACAGCTGGGGCCAACGTCCTGACTTTC

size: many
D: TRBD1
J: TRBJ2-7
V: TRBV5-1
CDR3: CASSLGTGGEQYF
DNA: TGCGCCAGCAGCTTGGGGACAGGAGGCGAGCAGTACTTC

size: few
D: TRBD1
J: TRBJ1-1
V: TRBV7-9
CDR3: CASSLSVLGQGEGTEAFF
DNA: TGTGCCAGCAGCTTAAGCGTATTGGGACAGGGGGAAGGTACTGAAGCTTTCTTT

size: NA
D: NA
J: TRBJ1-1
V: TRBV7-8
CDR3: CASSLVGQMNTEAFF
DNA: TGTGCCAGCAGCTTAGTTGGTCAGATGAACACTGAAGCTTTCTTT

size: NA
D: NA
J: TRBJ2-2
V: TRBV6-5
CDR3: CASSYSKIGELFF
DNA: TGTGCCAGCAGTTACTCGAAGATCGGGGAGCTGTTTTTT

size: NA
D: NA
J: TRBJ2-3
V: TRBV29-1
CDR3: CSVERADTQYF
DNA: TGCAGCGTTGAAAGGGCAGATACGCAGTATTTT

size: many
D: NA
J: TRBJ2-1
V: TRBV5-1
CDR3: CASSTGGGSYNEQFF
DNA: TGCGCCAGCAGCACCGGGGGAGGATCCTACAATGAGCAGTTCTTC

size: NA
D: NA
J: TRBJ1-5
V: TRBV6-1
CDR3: CASSELVGSNQPQHF
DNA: TGTGCCAGCAGTGAATTAGTAGGTAGCAATCAGCCCCAGCATTTT

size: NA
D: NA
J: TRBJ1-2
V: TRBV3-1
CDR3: CASSQDGGSMGEVGYTF
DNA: TGTGCCAGCAGCCAAGATGGGGGTAGTATGGGGGAGGTTGGCTACACCTTC

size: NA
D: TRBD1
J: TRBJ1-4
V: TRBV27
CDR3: CASSPYRGNNEKLFF
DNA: TGTGCCAGCAGTCCGTACAGGGGGAACAATGAAAAACTGTTTTTT

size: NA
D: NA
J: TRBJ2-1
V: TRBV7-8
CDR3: CASSSLARSVNEQFF
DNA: TGTGCCAGCAGCTCACTAGCTCGCTCTGTGAATGAGCAGTTCTTC

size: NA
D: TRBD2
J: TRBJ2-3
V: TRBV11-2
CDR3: CASSHLKREGSGGDTQYF
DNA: TGTGCCAGCAGCCATCTCAAGCGGGAGGGATCGGGGGGAGATACGCAGTATTTT